A selection of T cell receptor beta chains follows, all from one sample in a study of vaccination and CD4 T cells after COVID-19. No antigen has been assigned to these receptors. TCRdb independently ran MiXCR on the PCR reads; one entry per CDR3 protein. The sample yields fewer than 25,000 distinct CDR3 sequences, around half seen once. The material sequenced was CD4+ T cells from blood, cultured in vitro. The origin of the receptors is a human donor who had recovered from COVID-19. CDR3s leave out the opening cysteine and the closing phenylalanine or tryptophan.

TRBJ2-1 TRBV6-1 12 ASSRGLADSEQF
TRBJ1-5 TRBV6-2/TRBV6-3 15 ASSYRRVFDSNQPQH
TRBJ2-6 TRBV5-6 15 ASSLRGLYLGANVLT
TRBJ2-1 TRBV20-1 10 SAPPAYNEQF
TRBJ1-5 TRBV20-1 12 SARDGQGDQPQH
TRBJ2-7 TRBV24-1 13 ATSDRNEGGREQY
TRBJ2-5 TRBV7-9 13 ASSLPTATQETQY
TRBJ1-2 TRBV20-1 14 SARDSNRGFSYGYT
TRBJ2-1 TRBV20-1 12 SAWAPQWSDEQF
TRBJ1-6 TRBV27 10 ASSLQRSPLH
TRBJ2-7 TRBV4-1 17 ASSQGRGDTAGQGYEQY
TRBJ1-6 TRBV10-2 12 ASSGGGANSPLH
TRBJ2-5 TRBV27 15 ASSRSPSTSGQETQY
TRBJ2-2 TRBV2 13 ASRGQGARTGELF
TRBJ2-7 TRBV27 10 ASSFRDSVQY
TRBJ2-3 TRBV12-3/TRBV12-4 13 ASSPGTSGGDTQY
TRBJ1-1 TRBV12-3/TRBV12-4 11 ASSLLRKGEAF